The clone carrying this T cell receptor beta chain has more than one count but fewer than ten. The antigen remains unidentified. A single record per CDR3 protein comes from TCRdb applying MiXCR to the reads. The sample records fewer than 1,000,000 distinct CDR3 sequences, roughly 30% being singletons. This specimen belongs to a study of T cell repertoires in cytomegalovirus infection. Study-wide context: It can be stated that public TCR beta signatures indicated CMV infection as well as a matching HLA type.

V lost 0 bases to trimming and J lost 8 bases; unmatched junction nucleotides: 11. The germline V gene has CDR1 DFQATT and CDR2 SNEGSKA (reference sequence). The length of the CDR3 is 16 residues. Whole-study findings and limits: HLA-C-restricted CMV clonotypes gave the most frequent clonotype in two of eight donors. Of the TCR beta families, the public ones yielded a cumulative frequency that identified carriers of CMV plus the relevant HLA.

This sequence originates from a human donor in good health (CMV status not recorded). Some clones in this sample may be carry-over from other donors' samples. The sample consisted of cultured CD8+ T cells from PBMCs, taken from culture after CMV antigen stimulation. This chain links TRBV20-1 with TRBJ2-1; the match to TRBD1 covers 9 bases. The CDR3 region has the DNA TGCAGTGCTAGAGATCCCCGCGGGACAGGGTTTGATGAGCAGTTCTTC. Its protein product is CSARDPRGTGFDEQFF.